This passage covers 21 T cell receptor beta chains from one sample sequenced in a study of T-cell reconstitution after alpha-beta-depleted transplantation in children. Molecular barcoding with unique molecular identifiers was used for the TCRbeta library. Each CDR3 protein gets one entry after TCRdb re-called the PCR reads with MiXCR. The data hold 600,000 to 700,000 distinct CDR3 sequences, with around 13% observed a single time. Source: PBMCs, taken before TCRalphabeta/CD19-depleted stem cell transplant. Receptors originate from a girl aged 2-10 years with congenital amegakaryocytic thrombocytopenia, due to receive a stem cell transplant.

There are many counts of this clonotype. The J gene is TRBJ1-2, the V gene TRBV7-9, with D unresolved. CDR1 SEHNR and CDR2 FQNEAQ come from the germline V gene (reference sequence). The CDR3 is 14 amino acids. The ends were cut back, 1 base at V and 6 bases at J, with 12 bases in the middle. The DNA of the CDR3 is TGTGCCAGCAGCTTAGATAGGTGGGAGGATGGCTACACCTTC. It specifies CASSLDRWEDGYTF.

Many counts were recorded for this clonotype. The chain links TRBV29-1 to TRBJ1-3; possible D gene TRBD1, 6 bases. Trimming stripped 6 bases from V and 6 bases from J, with 15 bases between. Looked up from germline, CDR1 is SQVTM and CDR2 is ANQGSEA. CDR3 length: 13 amino acids. The chain's CDR3 is CSVMTGTLNTIYF. CDR3 coding DNA: TGCAGCGTGATGACAGGAACTTTAAACACCATATATTTT.

This chain links TRBV5-1 with TRBJ2-6, with a tentative D call TRBD2 (6 bases). Germline CDR1 reads SGHRS; CDR2 reads YFSETQ. This CDR3 region has 18 residues. Trimming took 2 bases from V and 4 from J, leaving 19 bases between them. CDR3 sequence reads: CASSFSGADFRGANVLTF. CDR3 coding DNA: TGCGCCAGCAGCTTTAGCGGAGCCGACTTCAGGGGGGCCAACGTCCTGACTTTC.

The chain carries TRBV20-1 and TRBJ2-5; 13 nucleotides match TRBD2. The germline CDR1 and CDR2 sequences are DFQATT and SNEGSKA (reference sequence). This CDR3 contains 17 residues. With V trimmed by 0 bases and J by 3 bases, 7 bases remained unmatched. The DNA of the CDR3 is TGCAGTGCTAGAGACGCGGGGACTAGCGGGATAAAAGAGACCCAGTACTTC. It encodes CSARDAGTSGIKETQYF.

The chain employs TRBV4-2 and TRBJ2-3, with TRBD2 matching over 9 bases. J lost 1 base, V lost 2 bases, and 10 bases had no gene match. The germline CDR1 and CDR2 sequences are LGHNA and YNFKEQ. The CDR3 spans 18 residues. CDR3 protein: CASSQHSGRRAGTDTQYF. The DNA of the CDR3 is TGTGCCAGCAGCCAACATAGCGGGAGAAGGGCGGGCACAGATACGCAGTATTTT.

This clonotype has at least ten counts. This rearrangement joins TRBV7-7 to TRBJ2-1; no reliable D call. CDR1 is SSHAT and CDR2 is FNYEAQ in the germline V gene (reference sequence). V shed 5 bases and J shed 5 bases, with 10 bases lying between them. The CDR3 sequence is 13 residues long. CDR3 residues: CASSPIENNEQFF. DNA of the CDR3: TGTGCCAGCAGCCCAATAGAGAACAATGAGCAGTTCTTC.

The chain links TRBV7-8 to TRBJ2-7; 7 bases match TRBD1. The junction had 5 bases not matched to a gene; V was cut back by 0 bases and J by 3 bases. The CDR3 extends over 15 amino acids. Germline assignment: CDR1 SGHVS and CDR2 FQNEAQ. The CDR3 DNA reads TGTGCCAGCAGCTTAGCGTTGGGACAGATCTACGAGCAGTACTTC. Encoded protein: CASSLALGQIYEQYF.

J is TRBJ2-7 and V is TRBV19, with a possible D match to TRBD1 (6 bases). Germline loops: CDR1 LNHDA, CDR2 SQIVND (reference sequence). This CDR3 contains 13 residues. Trimming left V 6 bases short and J 1 base short, with 10 bases between. CDR3 sequence (DNA): TGTGCCAGTAGCACGACAGGATCCTACGAGCAGTACTTC. Amino acid sequence: CASSTTGSYEQYF.

This clonotype occurred many times. The V call is TRBV5-1, the J call TRBJ2-3; 13 nucleotides align to TRBD2. Germline CDR1 and CDR2: SGHRS and YFSETQ. V lost 0 bases, J lost 3 bases, and 1 base stayed unmatched. The CDR3 loop spans 16 amino acids. The CDR3 spells CASSLGGLAGTDTQYF. CDR3 DNA: TGCGCCAGCAGCTTGGGGGGACTAGCGGGAACAGATACGCAGTATTTT.

The V call is TRBV7-8, the J call TRBJ2-3; a weak D match, TRBD1 (6 bases). Germline V gene lookup returns CDR1 SGHVS and CDR2 FQNEAQ. The CDR3 runs 15 residues. Trimming pared 5 bases from V and 2 bases from J, leaving 14 bases between. Written as DNA, the CDR3 is TGTGCCAGCAGCAAAGAACAGGGACCCACAGATACGCAGTATTTT. Its protein is CASSKEQGPTDTQYF.

This clonotype occurred many times. This sequence joins TRBV9 and TRBJ2-7; 9 bases fit TRBD2. Trimming removed 6 bases from V and 5 bases from J; junction bases left unmatched: 9. The germline V gene encodes CDR1 SGDLS and CDR2 YYNGEE. The CDR3 length is 14 residues. The CDR3 DNA sequence: TGTGCCAGCAAAACTAGCGGGCTGGAACACGAGCAGTACTTC. Translation: CASKTSGLEHEQYF.

V is TRBV10-3 and J is TRBJ2-2; D is tentatively TRBD1 or TRBD2 (5 bases each). This CDR3 comprises 16 residues. CDR1 and CDR2 (germline): ENHRY, SYGVKD. Trimming removed 6 bases from V and 5 bases from J, with 19 bases in between. The CDR3 loop is CAIRRPDGAFTGELFF. The CDR3 DNA is TGTGCCATCAGACGCCCGGACGGGGCATTTACCGGGGAGCTGTTTTTT.

The chain links TRBV9 to TRBJ2-3; 16 bases are a match to TRBD2. Trimming cost V 1 base and J 6 bases; bases outside gene matches: 8. The germline CDR1 and CDR2 sequences are SGDLS and YYNGEE. The CDR3 runs 18 residues. CDR3 residues: CASSVSGLAGGLKDTQYF. The CDR3 DNA reads TGTGCCAGCAGCGTATCGGGACTAGCGGGAGGGCTTAAGGATACGCAGTATTTT.

This chain joins TRBV18 and TRBJ1-1; unclear D gene. CDR3 length: 16 amino acids. Germline CDR1 and CDR2: KGHSH and LQKENI. Deletions cut 0 bases from V and 0 bases from J, with 11 bases between. The CDR3 DNA reads as TGTGCCAGCTCACCACCTACCCCGGGGATGAACACTGAAGCTTTCTTT. This gives the protein CASSPPTPGMNTEAFF.

V usage is TRBV4-1 and J usage is TRBJ2-3; no clear D gene. In germline, CDR1 is MGHRA, CDR2 YSYEKL. The CDR3 has 14 amino acids. The ends were cut back, 0 bases at V and 5 bases at J, with 9 bases in the middle. In nucleotides, the CDR3 is TGCGCCAGCAGCCAAGAAGGGCTAGAAGATACGCAGTATTTT. Translated: CASSQEGLEDTQYF.

In this sample, this clonotype turned up many times. The chain combines TRBV9 with TRBJ1-2, with D hard to call. Germline-derived CDR1 and CDR2 are SGDLS and YYNGEE. V shed 0 bases and J shed 0 bases, with 9 bases lying between them. CDR3 size: 15 residues. The CDR3 sequence: CASSVEAGANYGYTF. The DNA for the CDR3 is TGTGCCAGCAGCGTAGAGGCAGGAGCTAACTATGGCTACACCTTC.

The chain links TRBV2 to TRBJ2-3; no definite D call. CDR3 length: 12 amino acids. The V end was cut by 6 bases, the J end by 4 bases, with 8 bases between. CDR1 SNHLY and CDR2 FYNNEI come from the germline V gene. CDR3 protein: CASSTHADTQYF. CDR3 DNA sequence: TGTGCCAGCAGCACCCACGCAGATACGCAGTATTTT.

The CDR3 DNA is TGCGCCAGCAGCTTGGCTGCGGGAGTAGCCGGGGAGCTGTTTTTT. The encoded protein is CASSLAAGVAGELFF. The chain employs TRBV5-1 and TRBJ2-2, with TRBD2 matching over 7 bases. Looked up from germline, CDR1 is SGHRS and CDR2 is YFSETQ. The J segment lost 6 bases and the V segment lost 0 bases, leaving 5 bases of the junction unmatched. This CDR3 has 15 amino acids.

This clonotype was picked up a small number of times. This chain uses TRBV20-1 with TRBJ2-7, with D possibly being TRBD1 (5 bases). Germline lookup yields CDR1 DFQATT and CDR2 SNEGSKA (reference sequence). Trimming took 4 bases from V and 3 from J, leaving 13 bases between them. The CDR3 sequence is 13 residues long. CDR3 coding DNA: TGCAGTGCTAAGGGGCGAAGAGACTACGAGCAGTACTTC. It codes for CSAKGRRDYEQYF.

This clonotype was picked up many times. V and J are TRBV4-1 and TRBJ2-3; possible D gene TRBD2, 5 bases. Germline assignment: CDR1 MGHRA and CDR2 YSYEKL. The V and J ends lost 1 base and 2 bases respectively, with 10 bases between them. The CDR3 covers 15 residues. CDR3 DNA sequence: TGCGCCAGCAGCCAAGTCCTAGCCCTCACAGATACGCAGTATTTT. Amino acids: CASSQVLALTDTQYF.

The chain carries TRBV20-1 and TRBJ2-3; TRBD2 aligns across 10 bases. V lost 3 bases and J lost 5; bases outside the gene matches: 14. Per the germline V gene, CDR1 is DFQATT and CDR2 is SNEGSKA (reference sequence). This CDR3 region has 17 residues. DNA of the CDR3: TGCAGTGCTAGGGGGGCTTGGACTAGCGGTTCGGGAGATACGCAGTATTTT. Protein: CSARGAWTSGSGDTQYF.